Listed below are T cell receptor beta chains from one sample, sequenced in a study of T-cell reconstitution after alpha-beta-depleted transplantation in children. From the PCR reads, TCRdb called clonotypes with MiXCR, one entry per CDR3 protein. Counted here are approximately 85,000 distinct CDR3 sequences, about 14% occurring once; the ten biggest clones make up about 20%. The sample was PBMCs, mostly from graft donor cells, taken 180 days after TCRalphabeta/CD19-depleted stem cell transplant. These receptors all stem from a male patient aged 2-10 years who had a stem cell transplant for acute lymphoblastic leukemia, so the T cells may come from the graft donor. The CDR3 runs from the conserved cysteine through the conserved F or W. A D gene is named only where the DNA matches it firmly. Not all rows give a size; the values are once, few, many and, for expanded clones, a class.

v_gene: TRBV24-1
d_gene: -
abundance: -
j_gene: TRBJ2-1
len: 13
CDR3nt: TGTGCCACCAGTGAGGATTTGGGGGGGCTGCAGTTCTTC
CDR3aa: CATSEDLGGLQFF

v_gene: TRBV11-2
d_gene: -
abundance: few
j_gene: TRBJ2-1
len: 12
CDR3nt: TGTGCCAGCAGCTTTGGGGGCCGGGAGCAGTTCTTC
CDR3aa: CASSFGGREQFF

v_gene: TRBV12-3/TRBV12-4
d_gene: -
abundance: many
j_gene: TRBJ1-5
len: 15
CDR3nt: TGTGCCAGCAGTTTCTCCGGGTTAACCAATCAGCCCCAGCATTTT
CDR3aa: CASSFSGLTNQPQHF

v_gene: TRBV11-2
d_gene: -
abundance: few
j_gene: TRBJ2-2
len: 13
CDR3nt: TGTGCCAGCAGCTTCTTTCTCACCGGGGAGCTGTTTTTT
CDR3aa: CASSFFLTGELFF

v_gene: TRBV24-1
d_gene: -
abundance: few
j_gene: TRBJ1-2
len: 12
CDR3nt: TGTGCCACCAGTGATCGGACTTATGGCTACACCTTC
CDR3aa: CATSDRTYGYTF

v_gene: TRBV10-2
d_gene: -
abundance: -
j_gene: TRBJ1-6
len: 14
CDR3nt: TGCGCCACCTCTGGGTTGCCCTATAATTCACCCCTCCACTTT
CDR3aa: CATSGLPYNSPLHF

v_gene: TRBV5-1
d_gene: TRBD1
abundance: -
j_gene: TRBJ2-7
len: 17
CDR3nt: TGCGCCAGCAGCTTGGTAGGGCAGGGAAGGCTCCAGGGGGCGCAGTACTTC
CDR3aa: CASSLVGQGRLQGAQYF

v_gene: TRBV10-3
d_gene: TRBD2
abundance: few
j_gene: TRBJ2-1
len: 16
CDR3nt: TGTGCCATCAGTGACTTACGGCGGGGGGGATACAATGAGCAGTTCTTC
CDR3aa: CAISDLRRGGYNEQFF

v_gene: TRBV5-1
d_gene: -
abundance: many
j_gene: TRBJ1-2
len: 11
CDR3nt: TGCGCCAGCCAAAATGGAGATGGCTACACCTTC
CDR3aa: CASQNGDGYTF

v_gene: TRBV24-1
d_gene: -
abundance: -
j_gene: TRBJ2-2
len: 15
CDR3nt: TGTGCCACCAGTGATCCCAGGGCGGTCCCCGGGGAGCTGTTTTTT
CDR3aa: CATSDPRAVPGELFF

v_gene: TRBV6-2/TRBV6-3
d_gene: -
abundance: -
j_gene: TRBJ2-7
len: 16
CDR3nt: TGTGCCAGCAGTTACGAGCCGGCAGGCCGAACCTACGAGCAGTACTTC
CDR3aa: CASSYEPAGRTYEQYF

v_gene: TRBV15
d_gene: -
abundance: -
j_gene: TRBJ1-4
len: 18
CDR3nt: TGTGCCACCAGCAGAGATCTCTGGCAGAAGGGTGAGGATGAAAAACTGTTTTTT
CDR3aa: CATSRDLWQKGEDEKLFF

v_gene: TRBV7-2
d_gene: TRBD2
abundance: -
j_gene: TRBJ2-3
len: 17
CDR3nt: TGTGCCAGCAGCTTAGCGCCTAGCGGGGGGGTCACAGATACGCAGTATTTT
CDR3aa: CASSLAPSGGVTDTQYF

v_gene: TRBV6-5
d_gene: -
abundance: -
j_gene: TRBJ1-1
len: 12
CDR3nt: TGTGCCAGCAGTTACGGGGGCACTGAAGCTTTCTTT
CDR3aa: CASSYGGTEAFF

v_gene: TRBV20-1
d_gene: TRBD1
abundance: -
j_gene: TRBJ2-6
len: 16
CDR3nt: TGCAGTGCTAGAGAATCGGACAGGGAGGGGGCCAACGTCCTGACTTTC
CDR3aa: CSARESDREGANVLTF

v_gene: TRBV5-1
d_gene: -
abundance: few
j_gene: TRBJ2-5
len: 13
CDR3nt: TGCGCCAGCAGCGCGACAGCGGGAGAGACCCAGTACTTC
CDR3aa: CASSATAGETQYF

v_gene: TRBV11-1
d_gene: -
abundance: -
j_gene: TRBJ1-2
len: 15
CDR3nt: TGTGCCAGCACCGGGTCCGGGGATCCCAGCTCCGGCTACACCTTC
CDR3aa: CASTGSGDPSSGYTF

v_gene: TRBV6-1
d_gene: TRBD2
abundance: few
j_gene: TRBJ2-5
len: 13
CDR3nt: TGTGCCACCCGACTAGCGGACCAAGAGACCCAGTACTTC
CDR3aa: CATRLADQETQYF

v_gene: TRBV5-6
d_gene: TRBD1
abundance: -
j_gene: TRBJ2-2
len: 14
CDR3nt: TGTGCCAGCAATACAGGGGAGTGGACCGGGGAGCTGTTTTTT
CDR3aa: CASNTGEWTGELFF

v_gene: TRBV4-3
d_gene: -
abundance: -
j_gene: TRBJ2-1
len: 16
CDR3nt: TGCGCCAGCAGCCCATCCGGGACACACTCCTACAATGAGCAGTTCTTC
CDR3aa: CASSPSGTHSYNEQFF

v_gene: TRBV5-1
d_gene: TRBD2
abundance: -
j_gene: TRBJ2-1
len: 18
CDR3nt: TGCGCCAGCAGCTTAGACCTAGCGGGAGGGCCCCCCTACAATGAGCAGTTCTTC
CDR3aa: CASSLDLAGGPPYNEQFF

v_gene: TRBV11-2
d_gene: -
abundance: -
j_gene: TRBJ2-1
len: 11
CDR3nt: TGTGCCAGCACCCCTAGTGATGAGCAGTTCTTC
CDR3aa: CASTPSDEQFF

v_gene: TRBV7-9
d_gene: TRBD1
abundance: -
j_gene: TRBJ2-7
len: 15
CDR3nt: TGTGCCAGCAGCCCAGCCGACAGGGGGCACTACGAGCAGTACTTC
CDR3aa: CASSPADRGHYEQYF

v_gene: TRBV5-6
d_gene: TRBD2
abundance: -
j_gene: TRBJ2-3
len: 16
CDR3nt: TGTGCCAGCAGCCCCGGGGGGGTTCTACTCACAGATACGCAGTATTTT
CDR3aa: CASSPGGVLLTDTQYF

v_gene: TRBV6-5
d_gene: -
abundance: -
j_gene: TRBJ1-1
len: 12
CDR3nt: TGTGCCAGCAGGGACAGTGACACTGAAGCTTTCTTT
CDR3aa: CASRDSDTEAFF

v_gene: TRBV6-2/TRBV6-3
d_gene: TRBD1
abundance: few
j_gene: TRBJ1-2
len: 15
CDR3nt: TGTGCCAGCAGTTACTTTATAGACAGGGACTATGGCTACACCTTC
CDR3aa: CASSYFIDRDYGYTF

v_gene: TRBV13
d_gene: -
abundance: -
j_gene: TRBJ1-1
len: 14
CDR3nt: TGTGCCAGCAGCTCCCTGTCGGGTGGCACTGAAGCTTTCTTT
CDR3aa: CASSSLSGGTEAFF

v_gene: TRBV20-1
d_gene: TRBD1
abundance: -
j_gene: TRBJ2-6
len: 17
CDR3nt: TGCAGTGCTCCCGACTACAGGGGCCACTCTGGGGCCAACGTCCTGACTTTC
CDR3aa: CSAPDYRGHSGANVLTF

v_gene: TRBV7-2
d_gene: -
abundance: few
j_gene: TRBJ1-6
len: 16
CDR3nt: TGTGCCAGCAGCTTAGGTTGGGATATTCATAATTCACCCCTCCACTTT
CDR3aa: CASSLGWDIHNSPLHF

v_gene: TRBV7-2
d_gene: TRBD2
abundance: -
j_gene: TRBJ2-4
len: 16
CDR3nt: TGTGCCAGCAGCTTACGGAGCGGGGGCGCCAAAAACATTCAGTACTTC
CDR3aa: CASSLRSGGAKNIQYF

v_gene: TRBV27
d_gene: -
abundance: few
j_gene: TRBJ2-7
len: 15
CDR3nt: TGTGCCAGCAGTTTCGGGCGGATGAGCTCCTACGAGCAGTACTTC
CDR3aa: CASSFGRMSSYEQYF

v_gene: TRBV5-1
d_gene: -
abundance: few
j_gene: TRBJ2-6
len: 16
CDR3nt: TGCGCCAGCAGCTTGGGGACCTCCCCTGGGGCCAACGTCCTGACTTTC
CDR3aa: CASSLGTSPGANVLTF

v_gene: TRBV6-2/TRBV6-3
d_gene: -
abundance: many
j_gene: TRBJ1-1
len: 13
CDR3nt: TGTGCCAGCAGTCCCTGGACAGAAACTGAAGCTTTCTTT
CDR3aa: CASSPWTETEAFF

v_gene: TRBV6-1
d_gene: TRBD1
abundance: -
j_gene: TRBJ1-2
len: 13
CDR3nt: TGTGCCAGCAGCCACCGGGACAGGTCTCCCTACACCTTC
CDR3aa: CASSHRDRSPYTF

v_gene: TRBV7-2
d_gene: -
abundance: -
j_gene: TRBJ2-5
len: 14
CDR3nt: TGTGCCAGCAGCTTAGCAGGGGCCGGGGAGACCCAGTACTTC
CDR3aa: CASSLAGAGETQYF

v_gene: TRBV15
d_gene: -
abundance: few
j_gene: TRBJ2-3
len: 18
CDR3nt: TGTGCCACCAGCAGAGGGCCCTTTTGGGAGCTTCCCCCGGATACGCAGTATTTT
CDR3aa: CATSRGPFWELPPDTQYF

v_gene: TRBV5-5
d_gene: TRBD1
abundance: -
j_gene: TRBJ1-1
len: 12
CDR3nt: TGTGCCAGCAGCTTGAGCACAGGGGCAGCTTTCTTT
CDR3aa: CASSLSTGAAFF

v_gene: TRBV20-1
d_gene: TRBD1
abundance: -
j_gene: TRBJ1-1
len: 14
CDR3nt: TGCAGTGCTAGAGAAAACAGGGGCGGTACTGAAGCTTTCTTT
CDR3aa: CSARENRGGTEAFF

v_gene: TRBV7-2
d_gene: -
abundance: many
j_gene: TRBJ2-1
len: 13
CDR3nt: TGTGCCAGCAGCTCCCTGCCGGGGAGGGAGCAGTTCTTC
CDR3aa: CASSSLPGREQFF

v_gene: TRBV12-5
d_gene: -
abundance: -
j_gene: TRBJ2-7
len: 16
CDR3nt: TGTGCTAGTGGTTTGGTAAACCGGAGGAGCTCCTACGAGCAGTACTTC
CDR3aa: CASGLVNRRSSYEQYF

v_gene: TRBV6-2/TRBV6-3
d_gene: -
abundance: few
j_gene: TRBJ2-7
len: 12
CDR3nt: TGTGCCAGCGCGAGTGGGCTCTGGGGGCAGTACTTC
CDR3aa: CASASGLWGQYF

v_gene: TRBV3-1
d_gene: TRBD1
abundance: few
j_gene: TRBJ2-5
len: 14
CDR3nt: TGTGCCAGCAGCCACGGACAGGGACGAGAGACCCAGTACTTC
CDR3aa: CASSHGQGRETQYF

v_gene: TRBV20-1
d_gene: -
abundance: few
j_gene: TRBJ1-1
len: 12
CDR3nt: TGCAGTGCTGGCAGGGTGAACACTGAAGCTTTCTTT
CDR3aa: CSAGRVNTEAFF

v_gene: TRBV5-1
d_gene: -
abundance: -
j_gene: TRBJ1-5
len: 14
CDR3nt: TGCGCCAGCAGCCCGGACATTAGCAATCAGCCCCAGCATTTT
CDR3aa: CASSPDISNQPQHF

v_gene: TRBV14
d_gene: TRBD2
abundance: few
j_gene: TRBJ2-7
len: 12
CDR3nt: TGTGCCAGCAGCCGCCCCGGGACTATGCAGTACTTC
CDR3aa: CASSRPGTMQYF

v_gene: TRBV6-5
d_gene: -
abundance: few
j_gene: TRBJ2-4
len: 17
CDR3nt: TGTGCCAGCAGTTACGGTGGGGGGCCGGTTGCCAAAAACATTCAGTACTTC
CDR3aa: CASSYGGGPVAKNIQYF

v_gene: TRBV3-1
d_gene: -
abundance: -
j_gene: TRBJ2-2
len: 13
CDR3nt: TGTGCCAGCAGCCAATCCTTTGCCGGGGAGCTGTTTTTT
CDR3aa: CASSQSFAGELFF

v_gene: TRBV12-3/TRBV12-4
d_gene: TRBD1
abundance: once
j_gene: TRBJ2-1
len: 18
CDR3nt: TGTACCAGCAGTCTAGCAGTTTTAGGGACAGGGGACCGCAATGAGCAGTTCTTC
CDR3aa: CTSSLAVLGTGDRNEQFF